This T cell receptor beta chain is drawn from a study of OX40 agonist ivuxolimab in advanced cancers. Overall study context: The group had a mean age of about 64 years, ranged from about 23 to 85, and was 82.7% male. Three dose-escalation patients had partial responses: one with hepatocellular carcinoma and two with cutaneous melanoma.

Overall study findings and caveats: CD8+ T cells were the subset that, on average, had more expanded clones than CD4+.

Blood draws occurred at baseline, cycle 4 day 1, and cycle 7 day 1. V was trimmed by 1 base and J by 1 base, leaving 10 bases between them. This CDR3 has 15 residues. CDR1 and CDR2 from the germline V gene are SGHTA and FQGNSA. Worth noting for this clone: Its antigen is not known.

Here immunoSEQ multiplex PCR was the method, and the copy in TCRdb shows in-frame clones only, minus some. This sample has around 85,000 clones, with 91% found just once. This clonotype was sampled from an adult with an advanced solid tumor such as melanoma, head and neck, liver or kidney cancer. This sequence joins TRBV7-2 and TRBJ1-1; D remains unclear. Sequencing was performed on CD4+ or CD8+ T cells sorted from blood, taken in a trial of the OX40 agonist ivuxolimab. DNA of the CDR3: TGTGCCAGCAGCTTAGAAGCAGCTACGAACACTGAAGCTTTCTTT. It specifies CASSLEAATNTEAFF.